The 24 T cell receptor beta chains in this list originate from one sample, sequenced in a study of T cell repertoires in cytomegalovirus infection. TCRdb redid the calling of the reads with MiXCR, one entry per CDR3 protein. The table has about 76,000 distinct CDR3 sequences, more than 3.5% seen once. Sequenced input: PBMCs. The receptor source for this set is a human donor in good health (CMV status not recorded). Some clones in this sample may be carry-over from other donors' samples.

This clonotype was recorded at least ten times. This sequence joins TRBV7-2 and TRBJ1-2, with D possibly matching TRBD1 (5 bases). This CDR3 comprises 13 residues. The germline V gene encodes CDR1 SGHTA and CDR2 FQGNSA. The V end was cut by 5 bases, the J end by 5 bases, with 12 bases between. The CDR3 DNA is TGTGCCAGCAGCGCCCAGACAGCTTATGGCTACACCTTC. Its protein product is CASSAQTAYGYTF.

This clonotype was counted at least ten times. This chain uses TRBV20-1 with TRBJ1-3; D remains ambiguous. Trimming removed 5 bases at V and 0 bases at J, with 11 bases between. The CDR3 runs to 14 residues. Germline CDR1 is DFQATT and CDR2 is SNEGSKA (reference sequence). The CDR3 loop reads CSALVIPSGNTIYF. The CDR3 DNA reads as TGCAGTGCTCTAGTCATTCCCTCTGGAAACACCATATATTTT.

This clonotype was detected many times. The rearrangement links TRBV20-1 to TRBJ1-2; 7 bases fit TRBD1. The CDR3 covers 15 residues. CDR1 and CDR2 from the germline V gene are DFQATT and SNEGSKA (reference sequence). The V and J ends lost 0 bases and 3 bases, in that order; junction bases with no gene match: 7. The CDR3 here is CSARDRTGTHYGYTF. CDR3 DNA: TGCAGTGCTAGAGATCGGACAGGAACCCACTATGGCTACACCTTC.

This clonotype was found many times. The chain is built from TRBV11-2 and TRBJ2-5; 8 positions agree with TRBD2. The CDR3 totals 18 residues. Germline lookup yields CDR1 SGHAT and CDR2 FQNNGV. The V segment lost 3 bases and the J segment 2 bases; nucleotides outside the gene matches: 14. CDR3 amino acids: CASSFSPPGSGEQETQYF. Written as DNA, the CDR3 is TGTGCCAGCAGCTTTTCCCCCCCGGGTAGCGGGGAACAAGAGACCCAGTACTTC. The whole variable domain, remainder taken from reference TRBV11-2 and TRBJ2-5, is EAGVAQSPRYKIIEKRQSVAFWCNPISGHATLYWYQQILGQGPKLLIQFQNNGVVDDSQLPKDRFSAERLKGVDSTLKIQPAKLEDSAVYLCASSFSPPGSGEQETQYFGPGTRLLVL.

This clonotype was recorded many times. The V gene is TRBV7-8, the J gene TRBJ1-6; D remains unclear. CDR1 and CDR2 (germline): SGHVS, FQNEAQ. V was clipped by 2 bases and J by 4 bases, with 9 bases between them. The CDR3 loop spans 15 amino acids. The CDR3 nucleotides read TGTGCCAGCAGCTTACAATTGACTTATAATTCACCCCTCCACTTT. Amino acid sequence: CASSLQLTYNSPLHF.

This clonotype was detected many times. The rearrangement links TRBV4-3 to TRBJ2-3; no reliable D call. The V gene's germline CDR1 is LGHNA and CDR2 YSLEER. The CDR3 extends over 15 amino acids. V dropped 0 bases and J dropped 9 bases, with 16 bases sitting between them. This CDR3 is CASSQDPFRTGTQYF. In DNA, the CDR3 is TGCGCCAGCAGCCAAGATCCTTTTCGTACCGGAACGCAGTATTTT.

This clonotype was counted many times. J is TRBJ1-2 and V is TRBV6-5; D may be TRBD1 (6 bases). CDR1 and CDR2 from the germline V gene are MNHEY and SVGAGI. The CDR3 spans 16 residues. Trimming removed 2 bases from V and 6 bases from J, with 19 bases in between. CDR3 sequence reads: CASSYLHFGQGNGYTF. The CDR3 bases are TGTGCCAGCAGTTACCTGCACTTTGGGCAGGGGAATGGCTACACCTTC.

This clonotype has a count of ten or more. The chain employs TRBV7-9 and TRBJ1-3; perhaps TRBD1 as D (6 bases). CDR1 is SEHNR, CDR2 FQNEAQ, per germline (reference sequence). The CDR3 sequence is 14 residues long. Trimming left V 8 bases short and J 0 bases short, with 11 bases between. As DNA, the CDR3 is TGTGCCAGCGCCACAGGGTTCTCTGGAAACACCATATATTTT. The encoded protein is CASATGFSGNTIYF.

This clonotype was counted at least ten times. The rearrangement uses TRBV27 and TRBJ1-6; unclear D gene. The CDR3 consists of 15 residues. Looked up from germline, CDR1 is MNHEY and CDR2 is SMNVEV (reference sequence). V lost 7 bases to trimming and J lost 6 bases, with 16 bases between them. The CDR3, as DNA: TGTGCCAGCACCCCTACCTGGGCTACTAATTCACCCCTCCACTTT. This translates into CASTPTWATNSPLHF.

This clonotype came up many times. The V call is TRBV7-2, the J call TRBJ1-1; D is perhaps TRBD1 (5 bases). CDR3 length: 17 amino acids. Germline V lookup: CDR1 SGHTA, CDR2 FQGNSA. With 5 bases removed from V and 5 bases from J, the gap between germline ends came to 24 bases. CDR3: CASSRGSLRGARTEAFF. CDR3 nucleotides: TGTGCCAGCAGCCGAGGAAGCCTCAGAGGGGCGCGGACTGAAGCTTTCTTT.

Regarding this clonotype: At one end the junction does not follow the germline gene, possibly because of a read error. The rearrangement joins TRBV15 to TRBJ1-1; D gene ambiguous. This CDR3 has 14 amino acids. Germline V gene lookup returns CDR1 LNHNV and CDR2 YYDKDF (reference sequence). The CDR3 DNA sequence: TGTGCCACCAGCAGAGGACTTGAGGCCCCTGAAGCTTTATTT. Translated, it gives CATSRGLEAPEALF.

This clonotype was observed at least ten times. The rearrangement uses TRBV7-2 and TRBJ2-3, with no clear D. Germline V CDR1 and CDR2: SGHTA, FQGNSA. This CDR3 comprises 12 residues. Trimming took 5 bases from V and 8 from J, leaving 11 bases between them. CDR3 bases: TGTGCCAGCAGCCAGGTAGCTCGTACGCAGTATTTT. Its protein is CASSQVARTQYF.

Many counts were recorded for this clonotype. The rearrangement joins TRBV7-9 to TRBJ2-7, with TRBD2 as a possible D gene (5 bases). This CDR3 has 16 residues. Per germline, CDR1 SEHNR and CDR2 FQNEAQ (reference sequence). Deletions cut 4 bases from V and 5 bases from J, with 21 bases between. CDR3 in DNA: TGTGCCAGCAGCTCCTCCGTGACATCATGGCGGGACGAGCAGTACTTC. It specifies CASSSSVTSWRDEQYF.

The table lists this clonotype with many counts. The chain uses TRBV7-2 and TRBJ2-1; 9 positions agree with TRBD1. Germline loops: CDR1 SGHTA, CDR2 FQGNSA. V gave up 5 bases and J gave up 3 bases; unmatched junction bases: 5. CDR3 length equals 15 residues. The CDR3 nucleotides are TGTGCCAGCAGCCGGGGGACAGGGAACTACAATGAGCAGTTCTTC. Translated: CASSRGTGNYNEQFF.

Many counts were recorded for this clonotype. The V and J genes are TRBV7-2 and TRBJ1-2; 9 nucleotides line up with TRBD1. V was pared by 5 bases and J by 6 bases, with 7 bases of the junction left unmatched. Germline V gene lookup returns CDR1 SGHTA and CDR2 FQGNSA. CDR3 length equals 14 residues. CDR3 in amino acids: CASSPGQGSHGYTF. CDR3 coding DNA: TGTGCCAGCAGCCCGGGACAGGGCAGTCATGGCTACACCTTC.

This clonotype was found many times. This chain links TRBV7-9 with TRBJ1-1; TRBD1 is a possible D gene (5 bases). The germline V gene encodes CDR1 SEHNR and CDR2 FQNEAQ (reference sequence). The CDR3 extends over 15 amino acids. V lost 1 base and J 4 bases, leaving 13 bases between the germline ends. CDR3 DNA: TGTGCCAGCAGCTTAGTTGAGGGGAGAGGCACTGAAGCTTTCTTT. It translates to CASSLVEGRGTEAFF. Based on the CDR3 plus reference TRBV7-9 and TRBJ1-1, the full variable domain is DTGVSQNPRHKITKRGQNVTFRCDPISEHNRLYWYRQTLGQGPEFLTYFQNEAQLEKSRLLSDRFSAERPKGSFSTLEIQRTEQGDSAMYLCASSLVEGRGTEAFFGQGTRLTVV.

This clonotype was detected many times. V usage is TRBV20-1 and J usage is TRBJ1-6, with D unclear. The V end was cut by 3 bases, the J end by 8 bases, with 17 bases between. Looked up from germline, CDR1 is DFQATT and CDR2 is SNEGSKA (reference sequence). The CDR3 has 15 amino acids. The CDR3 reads CSARVGSRADSPLHF. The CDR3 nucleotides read TGCAGTGCTAGGGTTGGTTCTAGGGCAGATTCACCCCTCCACTTT.

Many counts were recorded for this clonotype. This CDR3 reads CASSLNSSAQETQYF. The DNA of the CDR3 is TGTGCCAGCAGCCTGAACTCTAGCGCCCAAGAGACCCAGTACTTC. The chain joins TRBV7-2 to TRBJ2-5; weak D call: TRBD2 (6 bases). There are 15 residues in the CDR3. From germline, CDR1 is SGHTA and CDR2 FQGNSA. V was trimmed by 5 bases and J by 1 base, leaving 14 bases between them.

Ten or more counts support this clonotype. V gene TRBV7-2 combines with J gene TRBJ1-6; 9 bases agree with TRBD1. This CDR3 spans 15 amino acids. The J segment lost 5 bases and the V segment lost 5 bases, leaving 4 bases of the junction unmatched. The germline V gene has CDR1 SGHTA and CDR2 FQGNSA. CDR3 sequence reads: CASSRDRAHNSPLHF. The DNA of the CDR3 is TGTGCCAGCAGCCGGGACAGGGCTCATAATTCACCCCTCCACTTT. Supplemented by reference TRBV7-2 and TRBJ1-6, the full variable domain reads GAGVSQSPSNKVTEKGKDVELRCDPISGHTALYWYRQSLGQGLEFLIYFQGNSAPDKSGLPSDRFSAERTGGSVSTLTIQRTQQEDSAVYLCASSRDRAHNSPLHFGNGTRLTVT.

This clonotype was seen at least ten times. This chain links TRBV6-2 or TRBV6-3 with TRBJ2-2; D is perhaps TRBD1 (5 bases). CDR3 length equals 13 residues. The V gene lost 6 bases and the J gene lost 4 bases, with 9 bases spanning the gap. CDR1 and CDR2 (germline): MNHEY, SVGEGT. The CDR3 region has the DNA TGTGCCAGCAGAAGGGGATCCACCGGGGAGCTGTTTTTT. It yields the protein CASRRGSTGELFF.

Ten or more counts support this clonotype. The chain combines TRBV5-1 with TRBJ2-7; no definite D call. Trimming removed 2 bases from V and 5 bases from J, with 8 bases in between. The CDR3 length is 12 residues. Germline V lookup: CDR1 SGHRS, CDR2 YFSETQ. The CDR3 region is CASSLRKNEQYF. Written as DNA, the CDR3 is TGCGCCAGCAGCTTACGGAAGAACGAGCAGTACTTC.

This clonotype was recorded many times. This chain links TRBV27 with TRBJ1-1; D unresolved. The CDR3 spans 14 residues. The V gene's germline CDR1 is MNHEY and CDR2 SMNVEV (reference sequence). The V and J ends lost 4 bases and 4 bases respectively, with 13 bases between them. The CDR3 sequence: CASSYSNRGTEAFF. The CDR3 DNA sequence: TGTGCCAGCAGTTACAGTAACCGGGGCACTGAAGCTTTCTTT.

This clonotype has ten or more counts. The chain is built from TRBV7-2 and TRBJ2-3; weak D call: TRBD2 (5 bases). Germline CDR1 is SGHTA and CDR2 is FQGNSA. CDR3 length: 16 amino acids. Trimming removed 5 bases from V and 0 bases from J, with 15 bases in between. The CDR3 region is CASSPAGSVSTDTQYF. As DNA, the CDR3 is TGTGCCAGCAGCCCCGCGGGTAGCGTTAGCACAGATACGCAGTATTTT.

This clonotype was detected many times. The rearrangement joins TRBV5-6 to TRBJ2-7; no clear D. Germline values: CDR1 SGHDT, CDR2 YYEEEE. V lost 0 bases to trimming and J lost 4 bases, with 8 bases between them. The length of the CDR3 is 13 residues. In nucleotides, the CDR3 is TGTGCCAGCAGCTTGGGACGGACGTACGAGCAGTACTTC. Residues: CASSLGRTYEQYF.